Below are 28 T cell receptor beta chains sequenced from a single sample in a study of cytotoxic CD8 clonotypes in ibrutinib-treated CLL. Using immunoSEQ multiplex PCR, the repertoire was profiled, and TCRdb retains in-frame clones only, with some absent. Among roughly 150,000 clones listed, about four fifths were seen once. The specimen comprised PBMCs, sampled after 24 months of ibrutinib treatment. These receptor sequences come from a human donor with chronic lymphocytic leukemia.

This clone has a handful of counts. This chain joins TRBV7-9 and TRBJ1-5; D not certain. The V and J ends lost 1 base and 9 bases respectively, with 7 bases between them. Per the germline V gene, CDR1 is SEHNR and CDR2 is FQNEAQ (reference sequence). The CDR3 is 12 amino acids. CDR3 in DNA: TGTGCCAGCAGCTTAGTAAGCGGGCCCCAGCATTTT. Its protein product is CASSLVSGPQHF.

This chain's CDR3 is CASSVVGTSGSSYNEQFF. CDR3 bases: TGTGCCAGCAGCGTAGTAGGGACTAGCGGGAGCTCCTACAATGAGCAGTTCTTC. The chain joins TRBV9 to TRBJ2-1, with 14 bases aligning to TRBD2. The CDR3 sequence is 18 residues long. CDR1 SGDLS and CDR2 YYNGEE come from the germline V gene. Germline trimming cut 0 bases from V and 0 bases from J; bases unmatched to any gene: 2.

The chain links TRBV27 to TRBJ2-6; 9 positions agree with TRBD1. The CDR3 sequence is 17 residues long. Per the germline V gene, CDR1 is MNHEY and CDR2 is SMNVEV (reference sequence). With 6 bases clipped from V and 0 bases from J, the junction kept 6 bases outside the gene matches. The CDR3 DNA reads as TGTGCCAGCAGACCGGGACAGGGACTCTCTGGGGCCAACGTCCTGACTTTC. This translates into CASRPGQGLSGANVLTF.

This clone has just a few counts. The chain joins TRBV7-6 to TRBJ1-6; tentatively, D is TRBD1 (5 bases). The ends were cut back, 0 bases at V and 5 bases at J, with 11 bases in the middle. The CDR3 is made up of 16 amino acids. CDR1 is SGHVS and CDR2 is FNYEAQ in the germline V gene. CDR3 sequence: CASSLATDMDNSPLHF. The CDR3 DNA reads TGTGCCAGCAGCTTAGCCACGGACATGGATAATTCACCCCTCCACTTT. Supplemented by reference TRBV7-6 and TRBJ1-6, the full variable domain reads GAGVSQSPRYKVTKRGQDVALRCDPISGHVSLYWYRQALGQGPEFLTYFNYEAQQDKSGLPNDRFSAERPEGSISTLTIQRTEQRDSAMYRCASSLATDMDNSPLHFGNGTRLTVT.

The chain recombines TRBV7-3 with TRBJ1-2; perhaps TRBD1 as D (6 bases). CDR3 length: 16 residues. V dropped 1 base and J dropped 6 bases, with 18 bases sitting between them. Germline loops: CDR1 SGHTA, CDR2 FQGTGA. The CDR3 sequence is CASSLRAAGDWDGYTF. Written as DNA, the CDR3 is TGTGCCAGCAGCTTAAGGGCGGCAGGGGATTGGGATGGCTACACCTTC.

The rearrangement joins TRBV19 to TRBJ2-7, with D possibly being TRBD1 (5 bases). CDR1 is LNHDA, CDR2 SQIVND, per germline (reference sequence). The CDR3 runs to 15 residues. V was trimmed by 1 base and J by 4 bases, leaving 14 bases between them. CDR3 nucleotide sequence: TGTGCCAGTAGTATAGGATCAGGGTTCATATACGAGCAGTACTTC. Protein product: CASSIGSGFIYEQYF.

This clone was picked up one time. The chain couples TRBV19 to TRBJ1-5; D is ambiguous. The V gene lost 7 bases and the J gene lost 0 bases, with 7 bases spanning the gap. CDR3 length: 13 amino acids. Germline V gene data show CDR1 as LNHDA and CDR2 as SQIVND (reference sequence). The CDR3 protein is CASKDNSNQPQHF. The CDR3 DNA is TGTGCCAGTAAAGACAATAGCAATCAGCCCCAGCATTTT.

The genes are TRBV4-1 and TRBJ2-3, with D possibly TRBD1 on 5 matching bases. Germline CDR1 reads MGHRA; CDR2 reads YSYEKL. V dropped 0 bases and J dropped 5 bases, with 18 bases sitting between them. The CDR3 runs 17 residues. The CDR3 DNA sequence: TGCGCCAGCAGCCAAGATCGTACTACCGGTAGGGGAGATACGCAGTATTTT. Its protein product is CASSQDRTTGRGDTQYF.

This clone appeared a single time. V and J are TRBV28 and TRBJ2-5; D not certain. The CDR3 is 12 residues long. CDR1 is MDHEN, CDR2 SYDVKM, per germline. V lost 4 bases and J lost 2, with 5 bases in between. CDR3 protein: CASSYLQETQYF. The CDR3 region has the DNA TGTGCCAGCAGTTACTTACAAGAGACCCAGTACTTC.

This clone was counted once. The V gene is TRBV19, the J gene TRBJ1-2; maybe TRBD1 (6 bases). Germline CDR1 is LNHDA and CDR2 is SQIVND (reference sequence). CDR3 size: 16 residues. The V gene lost 1 base and the J gene lost 9 bases, with 21 bases spanning the gap. The CDR3 nucleotides are TGTGCCAGTAGTATAGGGGCCCTCCAGGGGAGCAGGAGCTACACCTTC. Translated, it gives CASSIGALQGSRSYTF.

The chain links TRBV10-3 to TRBJ1-5; a possible D gene is TRBD1 (5 bases). V was clipped by 10 bases and J by 5 bases, with 15 bases between them. Germline assignment: CDR1 ENHRY and CDR2 SYGVKD. There are 13 residues in the CDR3. The CDR3 bases are TGTGCCACCCGCGCCAGGGATGATCAGCCCCAGCATTTT. Translated, it gives CATRARDDQPQHF.

The chain joins TRBV4-3 to TRBJ1-1; D not certain. The V end lost 3 bases, the J end lost 1 base, and 9 bases lay between the germline ends. Germline V CDR1 and CDR2: LGHNA, YSLEER. The CDR3 has 14 residues. As DNA, the CDR3 is TGCGCCAGCAGCCAGCGGGTCAGGAACACTGAAGCTTTCTTT. This encodes CASSQRVRNTEAFF.

The gene calls are TRBV6-6 and TRBJ1-5, with TRBD1 as a possible D gene (5 bases). Per the germline V gene, CDR1 is MNHNY and CDR2 is SVGAGI (reference sequence). This CDR3 is 15 amino acids long. V was shortened by 6 bases and J by 0 bases, with 12 bases between the two germline ends. CDR3 in amino acids: CASRRGVDSNQPQHF. CDR3 coding DNA: TGTGCCAGCAGGCGGGGGGTGGATAGCAATCAGCCCCAGCATTTT.

The chain recombines TRBV9 with TRBJ1-6; D uncertain. CDR3 size: 14 residues. From germline, CDR1 is SGDLS and CDR2 YYNGEE. Deletions cut 3 bases from V and 9 bases from J, with 13 bases between. CDR3 amino acids: CASSATPEVSPLHF. In DNA, the CDR3 is TGTGCCAGCAGCGCGACTCCCGAAGTTTCACCCCTCCACTTT.

This chain joins TRBV29-1 and TRBJ2-7; D remains ambiguous. Germline CDR1 reads SQVTM; CDR2 reads ANQGSEA. This CDR3 has 13 residues. The V gene lost 0 bases and the J gene lost 6 bases, with 12 bases spanning the gap. In DNA, the CDR3 is TGCAGCGTTGAAGACAGGATATCGGGCGAGCAGTACTTC. Its protein is CSVEDRISGEQYF.

The chain carries TRBV14 and TRBJ2-1; TRBD2 might be the D (5 bases). Trimming took off 5 bases at V and 9 bases at J, with 14 bases between the two ends. CDR1 is SGHDN, CDR2 FVKESK, per germline. CDR3 size: 13 residues. CDR3 protein: CASSSGLGREQFF. CDR3 nucleotide sequence: TGTGCCAGCAGCTCCGGACTGGGTCGTGAGCAGTTCTTC.

The chain recombines TRBV11-2 with TRBJ1-4; the match to TRBD1 covers 8 bases. J lost 8 bases, V lost 5 bases, and 7 bases had no gene match. From germline, CDR1 is SGHAT and CDR2 FQNNGV. The CDR3 is 14 residues long. The CDR3 DNA reads TGTGCCAGCAGCCCGACAGGGGTAGGGGAAAAACTGTTTTTT. Encoded protein: CASSPTGVGEKLFF.

The chain carries TRBV6-6 and TRBJ1-1; D unresolved. Germline loops: CDR1 MNHNY, CDR2 SVGAGI (reference sequence). Trimming removed 6 bases at V and 2 bases at J, with 10 bases between. The CDR3 runs 13 residues. The CDR3 sequence is CASRLGSNTEAFF. The CDR3 DNA reads as TGTGCCAGCAGGCTGGGGTCAAACACTGAAGCTTTCTTT.

The V gene is TRBV19, the J gene TRBJ1-2, with 8 bases lining up with TRBD1. The CDR3 sequence is 13 residues long. J lost 4 bases, V lost 9 bases, and 7 bases had no gene match. Per germline, CDR1 LNHDA and CDR2 SQIVND (reference sequence). CDR3 nucleotides: TGTGCCAGCGACAGGGGCCATAGCTATGGCTACACCTTC. It is translated as CASDRGHSYGYTF.

The chain carries TRBV7-6 and TRBJ1-6, with D hard to call. V lost 5 bases and J lost 6, with 5 bases in between. CDR1 and CDR2 from the germline V gene are SGHVS and FNYEAQ. This CDR3 has 12 amino acids. CDR3 region: CASSVGNSPLHF. CDR3 DNA sequence: TGTGCCAGCAGCGTGGGTAATTCACCCCTCCACTTT.

The chain employs TRBV4-1 and TRBJ2-3, with 7 bases that match TRBD2. Germline loops: CDR1 MGHRA, CDR2 YSYEKL. After removal of 0 bases from V and 5 bases from J, the junction contained 5 bases not matched to a gene. The CDR3 spans 15 residues. CDR3 residues: CASSQDPAGKDTQYF. The DNA for the CDR3 is TGCGCCAGCAGCCAAGATCCAGCGGGGAAAGATACGCAGTATTTT.

This chain joins TRBV21-1 and TRBJ1-1. TRBV21-1 is designated a pseudogene. This CDR3 region has 14 residues. CDR3: CASPCLTSLPGAFF. CDR3 sequence (DNA): TGTGCCAGCCCATGCCTGACAAGTCTCCCCGGGGCGTTCTTT.

The rearrangement links TRBV7-6 to TRBJ2-3, with TRBD2 matching over 14 bases. CDR1 and CDR2 (germline): SGHVS, FNYEAQ. The CDR3 is 16 residues long. V was clipped by 5 bases and J by 3 bases; unmatched bases: 4. In nucleotides, the CDR3 is TGTGCCAGCAGCCCGACTAGCGGGAGGGATACAGATACGCAGTATTTT. This translates into CASSPTSGRDTDTQYF.

Here the CDR3 reads CASSRLAGTTDTQYF. CDR3 coding DNA: TGTGCCAGCAGTCGACTAGCGGGGACGACAGATACGCAGTATTTT. The rearrangement uses TRBV6-1 and TRBJ2-3, with 11 bases lining up with TRBD2. The germline V gene encodes CDR1 MNHNS and CDR2 SASEGT. The CDR3 is 15 amino acids. V lost 5 bases to trimming and J lost 3 bases; unmatched junction nucleotides: 4.

This clone was seen only once. The chain recombines TRBV19 with TRBJ1-2, with D tentatively TRBD1 (6 bases). The V and J ends lost 8 bases and 0 bases respectively, with 16 bases between them. This CDR3 is built from 15 residues. Germline CDR1 is LNHDA and CDR2 is SQIVND (reference sequence). The CDR3 sequence: CASSEGGAANYGYTF. The CDR3 coding sequence is TGTGCCAGTTCCGAGGGGGGGGCCGCTAACTATGGCTACACCTTC.

This chain links TRBV28 with TRBJ2-1; D call uncertain. Between the trimmed V and J ends, which lost 2 bases and 9 bases, there was a span of 11 bases. This CDR3 region has 13 residues. The germline V gene has CDR1 MDHEN and CDR2 SYDVKM. The CDR3 sequence: CASSLNPNPEQFF. Written as DNA, the CDR3 is TGTGCCAGCAGTTTAAATCCCAACCCTGAGCAGTTCTTC.

This clone was found a few times. The V call is TRBV5-4, the J call TRBJ1-2; TRBD1 might be the D (5 bases). Germline V gives CDR1 SGHNT, CDR2 YYREEE (reference sequence). Trimming removed 3 bases from V and 0 bases from J, with 12 bases in between. The CDR3 is 15 residues long. This CDR3 reads CASSSRQRPNYGYTF. The CDR3 nucleotides are TGTGCCAGCAGCTCTCGACAGAGACCTAACTATGGCTACACCTTC.

The V gene is TRBV7-3, the J gene TRBJ1-1, with TRBD1 matching over 8 bases. The CDR3 is made up of 18 amino acids. The germline V gene has CDR1 SGHTA and CDR2 FQGTGA. Germline trimming cut 5 bases from V and 0 bases from J; bases unmatched to any gene: 14. CDR3 nucleotide sequence: TGTGCCAGCAGCCCATATGGACAGGGTACGGCCTTGAACACTGAAGCTTTCTTT. Translating gives CASSPYGQGTALNTEAFF.